The 20 T cell receptor beta chains listed next were all sequenced from one sample in a study of beta chain features in type 1 diabetes. Expressed TCRB transcripts got sequenced, as all isolated RNA was reverse transcribed. Only in-frame clones appear in the TCRdb table, and some are missing; sequencing was by immunoSEQ multiplex PCR. This repertoire shows just over 450,000 clones, approximately 28% found once; its top ten account for 0.05% to 0.065%. Sequencing was carried out using naive CD4+ T cells from blood. Receptors originate from a young man in good health.

This clone showed up just a few times. The chain uses TRBV30 and TRBJ2-7; possible D gene TRBD1, 5 bases. CDR1 is GTSNPN, CDR2 SVGIG, per germline (reference sequence). This CDR3 spans 12 amino acids. V lost 1 base and J lost 1, with 5 bases in between. CDR3 sequence: CAWSGQSYEQYF. CDR3 sequence (DNA): TGTGCCTGGAGTGGACAGTCCTACGAGCAGTACTTC.

This clone was seen only a few times. The genes are TRBV9 and TRBJ2-7, with a possible D match to TRBD1 (5 bases). V lost 4 bases, J lost 5 bases, and 28 bases lay in between. In germline, CDR1 is SGDLS, CDR2 YYNGEE. This CDR3 spans 18 amino acids. The CDR3 DNA sequence: TGTGCCAGCAGCCCGCGACCCTCTATCCAGGGTCGTTCAAACGAGCAGTACTTC. It specifies CASSPRPSIQGRSNEQYF.

This clone was observed a few times. J is TRBJ1-1 and V is TRBV7-9; maybe TRBD1 (6 bases). Germline V lookup: CDR1 SEHNR, CDR2 FQNEAQ (reference sequence). This CDR3 comprises 14 residues. V was cut by 5 bases and J by 4 bases, with 14 bases left in between. The DNA for the CDR3 is TGTGCCAGCAGCACCATGGGGGGCCTCACTGAAGCTTTCTTT. It codes for CASSTMGGLTEAFF.

This chain uses TRBV5-7 with TRBJ2-5; a possible D gene is TRBD1 (6 bases). TRBV5-7 belongs to the ORF category, with a function that is uncertain. Trimming removed 4 bases at V and 0 bases at J, with 13 bases between. The CDR3 totals 15 residues. The CDR3 loop reads CASSDKGVYQETQYF. The CDR3 DNA reads TGTGCCAGCAGCGATAAGGGGGTGTACCAAGAGACCCAGTACTTC.

CDR3 sequence reads: CASGPSGNQETQYF. Written as DNA, the CDR3 is TGTGCCTCCGGTCCTAGCGGAAACCAAGAGACCCAGTACTTC. The chain joins TRBV10-3 to TRBJ2-5; TRBD2 matches at 7 bases. The germline V gene has CDR1 ENHRY and CDR2 SYGVKD. Trimming at V came to 11 bases and at J to 0 bases, leaving 9 bases not matched to a gene. The CDR3 consists of 14 residues.

This clone was counted only a few times. This sample includes further DNA sequences coding for the same CDR3. The rearrangement links TRBV30 to TRBJ2-3; tentatively, D is TRBD2 (5 bases). Trimming stripped 2 bases from V and 3 bases from J, with 9 bases between. CDR3 length: 13 amino acids. Germline lookup yields CDR1 GTSNPN and CDR2 SVGIG (reference sequence). The CDR3 region is CAWSRRRTDTQYF. The CDR3 nucleotides are TGTGCCTGGAGTAGGAGGAGAACAGATACGCAGTATTTT.

The chain combines TRBV10-3 with TRBJ2-1; TRBD1 might be the D (6 bases). The CDR3 is 14 residues long. Germline V CDR1 and CDR2: ENHRY, SYGVKD. Trimming stripped 8 bases from V and 5 bases from J, with 16 bases between. The CDR3 sequence is CAIGEQGAHNEQFF. The DNA of the CDR3 is TGTGCCATCGGAGAACAGGGCGCGCACAATGAGCAGTTCTTC.

The chain has TRBV9 and TRBJ2-2; 13 bases are shared with TRBD2. The V segment lost 0 bases and the J segment 2 bases; nucleotides outside the gene matches: 1. Germline CDR1 and CDR2: SGDLS and YYNGEE. The CDR3 sequence is 17 residues long. The CDR3 coding sequence is TGTGCCAGCAGCGTAGGACTAGCGGGAGGAAACACCGGGGAGCTGTTTTTT. Protein product: CASSVGLAGGNTGELFF.

The chain links TRBV29-1 to TRBJ1-1; 8 bases are shared with TRBD1. V dropped 6 bases and J dropped 5; count of bases not matched to a gene: 11. The CDR3 is 14 amino acids. Germline V CDR1 and CDR2: SQVTM, ANQGSEA. The DNA of the CDR3 is TGCAGCGTCGACCGGGACAGGATAGGAACTGAAGCTTTCTTT. It yields the protein CSVDRDRIGTEAFF.

The rearrangement joins TRBV28 to TRBJ2-7; 7 bases fit TRBD2. Germline CDR1 reads MDHEN; CDR2 reads SYDVKM. With V trimmed by 7 bases and J by 0 bases, 9 bases remained unmatched. The CDR3 is 15 residues long. CDR3 protein: CASNSLAASSYEQYF. In nucleotides, the CDR3 is TGTGCCAGCAACTCCCTAGCGGCGAGCTCCTACGAGCAGTACTTC.

The V gene is TRBV9, the J gene TRBJ2-2, with 7 positions matching TRBD1. Per the germline V gene, CDR1 is SGDLS and CDR2 is YYNGEE. This CDR3 spans 15 amino acids. V dropped 3 bases and J dropped 3; count of bases not matched to a gene: 5. As DNA, the CDR3 is TGTGCCAGCAGCGCCCGACAGGGTTACACCGGGGAGCTGTTTTTT. Translation gives CASSARQGYTGELFF. The whole variable domain, remainder taken from reference TRBV9 and TRBJ2-2, is DSGVTQTPKHLITATGQRVTLRCSPRSGDLSVYWYQQSLDQGLQFLIQYYNGEERAKGNILERFSAQQFPDLHSELNLSSLELGDSALYFCASSARQGYTGELFFGEGSRLTVL.

Here the CDR3 reads CASSPNDRVSYEQYF. The CDR3 nucleotides read TGTGCCAGCTCACCAAATGACAGGGTCTCCTACGAGCAGTACTTC. V gene TRBV18 combines with J gene TRBJ2-7, with TRBD1 matching 7 bases. CDR3 length equals 15 residues. The germline V gene has CDR1 KGHSH and CDR2 LQKENI. V was clipped by 2 bases and J by 0 bases; unmatched bases: 4.

The chain joins TRBV30 to TRBJ2-3; TRBD1 matches 9 bases. After removal of 6 bases from V and 4 bases from J, the junction contained 11 bases not matched to a gene. Germline CDR1 is GTSNPN and CDR2 is SVGIG (reference sequence). The CDR3 is made up of 15 amino acids. The CDR3 nucleotides are TGTGCCTGTTCCCCCGGGACAGGGTGGGCAGATACGCAGTATTTT. It specifies CACSPGTGWADTQYF.

The genes are TRBV15 and TRBJ2-3, with 9 nucleotides matching TRBD1. The J segment lost 4 bases and the V segment lost 2 bases, leaving 16 bases of the junction unmatched. This CDR3 is built from 19 residues. Per the germline V gene, CDR1 is LNHNV and CDR2 is YYDKDF (reference sequence). The CDR3 nucleotides are TGTGCCACCAGCAGACGGGACAGGGCCCCGAGCTCGTCCCCAGATACGCAGTATTTT. This codes for CATSRRDRAPSSSPDTQYF.

V and J are TRBV5-4 and TRBJ1-1; TRBD1 might be the D (6 bases). The length of the CDR3 is 14 residues. V lost 5 bases and J 6 bases, leaving 17 bases between the germline ends. CDR1 and CDR2 from the germline V gene are SGHNT and YYREEE (reference sequence). The CDR3 spells CASRAGGGSAEAFF. CDR3 nucleotide sequence: TGTGCCAGCAGGGCGGGGGGCGGAAGCGCTGAAGCTTTCTTT.

This clone was detected only a few times. The chain uses TRBV28 and TRBJ2-5, with D possibly TRBD1 on 5 matching bases. This CDR3 is built from 14 residues. The V end lost 6 bases, the J end lost 4 bases, and 15 bases lay between the germline ends. Per the germline V gene, CDR1 is MDHEN and CDR2 is SYDVKM. The CDR3 DNA reads TGTGCCAGCAGCTCTTTCGGACAAGGAGAGACCCAGTACTTC. The encoded protein is CASSSFGQGETQYF. Full variable domain (outside the CDR3, taken from reference TRBV28 and TRBJ2-5): DVKVTQSSRYLVKRTGEKVFLECVQDMDHENMFWYRQDPGLGLRLIYFSYDVKMKEKGDIPEGYSVSREKKERFSLILESASTNQTSMYLCASSSFGQGETQYFGPGTRLLVL.

The chain combines TRBV4-2 with TRBJ2-7, with 7 nucleotides matching TRBD1. The junction had 7 bases not matched to a gene; V was cut back by 0 bases and J by 5 bases. The CDR3 spans 15 residues. Germline V CDR1 and CDR2: LGHNA, YNFKEQ. The CDR3 loop reads CASSQDPDRANEQYF. DNA of the CDR3: TGTGCCAGCAGCCAAGATCCCGACAGGGCCAACGAGCAGTACTTC.

This chain links TRBV30 with TRBJ2-1; D unresolved. Germline V lookup: CDR1 GTSNPN, CDR2 SVGIG (reference sequence). The CDR3 has 13 residues. Trimming took 6 bases from V and 0 from J, leaving 9 bases between them. The CDR3 DNA is TGTGCCTGCCCATCGAGCTCCTACAATGAGCAGTTCTTC. It encodes CACPSSSYNEQFF.

This chain joins TRBV30 and TRBJ2-3; no clear D gene. The CDR3 runs to 13 residues. Germline V gene data show CDR1 as GTSNPN and CDR2 as SVGIG (reference sequence). V lost 3 bases and J 2 bases, leaving 9 bases between the germline ends. The CDR3 loop reads CAWSRFATDTQYF. In nucleotides, the CDR3 is TGTGCCTGGAGCCGGTTTGCCACAGATACGCAGTATTTT.

The chain uses TRBV2 and TRBJ2-5; a possible D gene is TRBD2 (5 bases). Germline lookup yields CDR1 SNHLY and CDR2 FYNNEI. The CDR3 runs 12 residues. V was shortened by 5 bases and J by 5 bases, with 9 bases between the two germline ends. CDR3 residues: CASSLASETQYF. CDR3 nucleotides: TGTGCCAGCAGTCTAGCTTCTGAGACCCAGTACTTC.